A selection of T cell receptor beta chains follows, all from one sample in a study of blood T cell repertoires in COVID-19. Clones were read by immunoSEQ multiplex PCR, and TCRdb kept only the in-frame ones, dropping some. The profile covers 150,000 to 200,000 clones, with approximately 92% appearing a single time and 4.5% to 5.5% taken by the ten largest. Sequencing was carried out using peripheral blood. The receptors shown here come from a woman in her forties or fifties with acute or convalescent COVID-19. CDR3s include the opening cysteine and the closing phenylalanine or tryptophan. D genes are given only for firm matches. Where a row states a size, it is once, few, many or the class of an expanded clone; other rows omit it.

j_call clone_size v_call d_call cdr3_nt cdr3_aa
TRBJ1-2 once TRBV7-8 TRBD1 TGTGCCAGCAGCTTAGCAAGGGACAGCCGCATCTATGGCTACACCTTC CASSLARDSRIYGYTF
TRBJ2-7 once TRBV2 TRBD2 TGTGCCAGCAGTGAAGCATGGGGGACTAACGAGCAGTACTTC CASSEAWGTNEQYF
TRBJ1-1 . TRBV20-1 . TGCAGTGCTAAGAATCGGAGGGAAGCTTTCTTT CSAKNRREAFF
TRBJ2-7 . TRBV27 . TGTGCCACCCGGGACACCTACTCCTACGAGCAGTACTTC CATRDTYSYEQYF
TRBJ1-2 . TRBV27 TRBD1 TGTGCCAGCAGTCCCTCGGCAGGGGGGAACTATGGCTACACCTTC CASSPSAGGNYGYTF
TRBJ2-1 . TRBV5-1 . TGCGCCACCAGCGTTCAGGGGCCCAATGAGCAGTTCTTC CATSVQGPNEQFF
TRBJ2-3 . TRBV5-1 TRBD2 TGCGCCAGCAGCTTGGTCTCTAGCGGGGGCTCTAGCACAGATACGCAGTATTTT CASSLVSSGGSSTDTQYF
TRBJ1-6 . TRBV28 . TGTGCCAGCAGTCCATACGGTAGAGGCTTGACACCCCTCCACTTT CASSPYGRGLTPLHF
TRBJ2-5 . TRBV3-1/TRBV3-2 . TGTGCCAGCAGCTTCGGACTCACGGGGGAGACCCAGTACTTC CASSFGLTGETQYF
TRBJ2-7 . TRBV9 . TGTGCCAGCAGCGTAGAAGCGTTAGGGGCCTACGAGCAGTACTTC CASSVEALGAYEQYF
TRBJ1-5 . TRBV2 . TGTGCCAGCAGAGGGGATATTAGACACCCCAATCAGCCCCAGCATTTT CASRGDIRHPNQPQHF
TRBJ2-1 . TRBV7-9 TRBD2 TGTGCCAGCAGCTTAGTGGCTAGCGGATACAATGAGCAGTTCTTC CASSLVASGYNEQFF
TRBJ1-1 . TRBV28 TRBD1 TGTGCCAGCAGTCGGGACAGGGGAAACACTGAAGCTTTCTTT CASSRDRGNTEAFF
TRBJ1-3 . TRBV24-1 TRBD1 TGTGCCACCAGTGATTCGGGCGCAGGGGGTGGAAACACCATATATTTT CATSDSGAGGGNTIYF
TRBJ2-5 . TRBV5-1 . TGCGCCAGCAGCTTCAGGACACAAGAGACCCAGTACTTC CASSFRTQETQYF
TRBJ2-7 . TRBV11-3 . TGTGCCAGCAGCCCCGACGGACAAGAATACGAGCAGTACTTC CASSPDGQEYEQYF
TRBJ2-5 . TRBV19 TRBD1 TGTGCCAGTAGCCCGGGACAGGGAATCCAAGAGACCCAGTACTTC CASSPGQGIQETQYF
TRBJ1-4 . TRBV19 . TGTGCCACCCGAACGCGTGCAACTAATGAAAAACTGTTTTTT CATRTRATNEKLFF
TRBJ1-6 . TRBV10-2 TRBD1 TGCGCCAGCAGTGGACAGGGAGGTTCACCCCTCCACTTT CASSGQGGSPLHF
TRBJ2-1 . TRBV6-5 . TGTGCCAGCAGTTACTCCGCCGCGGAACGGCAGTTCTTC CASSYSAAERQFF